This TCR beta chain was obtained from a study of blood T cell repertoires in COVID-19. Whole-study context: T cells, B-cell-depleted T cells, or PBMCs supplied cDNA or gDNA.

The sample holds one count of this clone. Trimming cost V 4 bases and J 5 bases; bases outside gene matches: 5. Germline assignment: CDR1 SGHNT and CDR2 YYREEE (reference sequence). The CDR3 contains 14 residues. Participants, roughly 18 to 100 years old, spanned around 26 US areas. Participants reported their clinical history, and cohort assignment relied on those reports. The authors' processing: For nucleated cells, counts were estimated from reference gene primer amplification. Produced via immunoSEQ multiplex PCR; TCRdb's table is partial and in-frame only. V and J calls and clone size are copied from that table; D and trimming were computed from the DNA. The profile covers about 400,000 clones, with around 90% appearing a single time and 2% to 2.5% taken by the ten largest.

The chain carries TRBV5-4 and TRBJ1-2; 10 positions match TRBD1. This clonotype was obtained from a woman between 40 and 50 years old with acute COVID-19. The specimen sequenced was PBMCs or T cells enriched from blood (not recorded which). CDR3 coding DNA: TGTGCCAGCAGCATGGGACAGGGGAAGTATGGCTACACCTTC. Translated: CASSMGQGKYGYTF.